This TCR beta chain derives from a study of blood T cell repertoires in COVID-19. Study information: Some COVID-19 samples were acute and others convalescent; all came from the United States, Italy and Spain. Nucleic acid was either cDNA or gDNA, and it came from T cells, B-cell-depleted T cells, or PBMCs.

Methods used by the authors: Using reference gene primer amplification, nucleated cell counts were estimated. Clones were read by immunoSEQ multiplex PCR, and TCRdb kept only the in-frame ones, dropping some. V, J and clone size are taken as reported in that table, and D and trimming were inferred from the DNA itself. Among 130,000 to 150,000 clones listed, over 70% were seen once. Germline V CDR1 and CDR2: SGHRS, YFSETQ. Germline trimming cut 4 bases from V and 7 bases from J; bases unmatched to any gene: 17. The CDR3 is 19 amino acids. This sequence originates from a man aged 50 to 60 with active or convalescent COVID-19. The chain uses TRBV5-1 and TRBJ2-1; 13 nucleotides line up with TRBD2. The sequencing sample was made of peripheral blood. CDR3 nucleotides: TGCGCCAGCAGCATCGGACTAGCGGGAGACGTGTTGTCCGGGAATGAGCAGTTCTTC. Its protein is CASSIGLAGDVLSGNEQFF.